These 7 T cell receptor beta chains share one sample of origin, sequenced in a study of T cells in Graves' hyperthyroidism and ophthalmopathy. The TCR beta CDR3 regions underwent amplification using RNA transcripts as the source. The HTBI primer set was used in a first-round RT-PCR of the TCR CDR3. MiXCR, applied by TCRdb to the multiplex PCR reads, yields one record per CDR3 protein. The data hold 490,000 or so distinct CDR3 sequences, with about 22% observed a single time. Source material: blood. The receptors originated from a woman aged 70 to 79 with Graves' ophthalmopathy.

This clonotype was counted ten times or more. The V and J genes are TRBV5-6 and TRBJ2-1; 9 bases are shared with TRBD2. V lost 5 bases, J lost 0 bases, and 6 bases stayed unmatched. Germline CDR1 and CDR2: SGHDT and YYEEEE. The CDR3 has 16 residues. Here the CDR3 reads CASSLVSGSSYNEQFF. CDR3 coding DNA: TGTGCCAGCAGTTTAGTTAGCGGGAGCTCCTACAATGAGCAGTTCTTC.

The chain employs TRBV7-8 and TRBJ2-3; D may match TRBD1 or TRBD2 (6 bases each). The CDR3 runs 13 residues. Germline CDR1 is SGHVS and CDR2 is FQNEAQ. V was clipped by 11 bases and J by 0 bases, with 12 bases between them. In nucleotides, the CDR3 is TGTGCCGGGGGGCAGGGGAGCACAGATACGCAGTATTTT. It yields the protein CAGGQGSTDTQYF.

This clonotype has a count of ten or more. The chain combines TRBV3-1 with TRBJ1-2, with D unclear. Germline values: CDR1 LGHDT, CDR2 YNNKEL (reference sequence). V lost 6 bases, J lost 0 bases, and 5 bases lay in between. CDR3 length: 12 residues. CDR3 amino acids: CASSQTNYGYTF. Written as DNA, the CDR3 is TGTGCCAGCAGTCAGACTAACTATGGCTACACCTTC.

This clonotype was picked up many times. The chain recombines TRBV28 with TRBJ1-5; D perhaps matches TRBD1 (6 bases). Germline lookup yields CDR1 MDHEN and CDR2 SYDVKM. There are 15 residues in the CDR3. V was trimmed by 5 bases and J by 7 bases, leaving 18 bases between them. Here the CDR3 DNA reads TGTGCCAGCAGTCCGACAGGTCGATTTGGGCAGCCCCAGCATTTT. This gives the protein CASSPTGRFGQPQHF.

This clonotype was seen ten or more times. CDR3 region: CASSLSSPLHF. In DNA form, the CDR3 reads TGTGCCAGCAGCTTATCCTCACCCCTCCACTTT. V gene TRBV11-2 combines with J gene TRBJ1-6; no reliable D call. Deletions cut 2 bases from V and 10 bases from J, with 3 bases between. Germline CDR1 SGHAT, CDR2 FQNNGV. The CDR3 runs to 11 residues.

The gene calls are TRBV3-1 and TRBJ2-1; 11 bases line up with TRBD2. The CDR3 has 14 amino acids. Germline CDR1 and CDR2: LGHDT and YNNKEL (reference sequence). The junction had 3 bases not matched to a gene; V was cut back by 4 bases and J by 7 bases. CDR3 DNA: TGTGCCAGCAGCCTGACTAGCGGGAAAAATGAGCAGTTCTTC. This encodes CASSLTSGKNEQFF.

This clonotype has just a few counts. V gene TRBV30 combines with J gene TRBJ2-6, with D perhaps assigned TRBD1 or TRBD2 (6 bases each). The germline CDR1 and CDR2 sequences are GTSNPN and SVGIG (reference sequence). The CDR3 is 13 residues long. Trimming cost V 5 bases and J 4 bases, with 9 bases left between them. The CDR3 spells CAWGGPGANVLTF. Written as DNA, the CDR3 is TGTGCCTGGGGGGGGCCGGGGGCCAACGTCCTGACTTTC.